The 29 T cell receptor beta chains reported below all come from one sample, sequenced in a study of response to subunit inactivated influenza vaccine. Using its own MiXCR run on the RT-PCR reads, TCRdb lists one record per CDR3 protein. The sample lists 650,000 to 700,000 distinct CDR3 sequences; approximately 14% were seen once. Sequencing used PBMCs from blood, obtained 12 days after vaccination. Receptors originate from a man between 50 and 59 years old who received an inactivated influenza vaccine.

The chain carries TRBV4-3 and TRBJ1-1; D is ambiguous. The CDR3 is 15 residues long. Germline CDR1 and CDR2: LGHNA and YSLEER. V was shortened by 0 bases and J by 4 bases, with 12 bases between the two germline ends. CDR3: CASSQDAQRSTEAFF. The CDR3 nucleotides are TGCGCCAGCAGCCAAGATGCTCAACGGAGCACTGAAGCTTTCTTT.

The rearrangement joins TRBV29-1 to TRBJ2-1; D is tentatively TRBD1 or TRBD2 (5 bases each). This CDR3 has 13 amino acids. Trimming removed 4 bases from V and 4 bases from J, with 11 bases in between. The germline V gene encodes CDR1 SQVTM and CDR2 ANQGSEA. CDR3 sequence reads: CSVVRDLYNEQFF. The CDR3 nucleotides read TGCAGCGTTGTTCGGGACCTATACAATGAGCAGTTCTTC.

This clonotype was seen more than once but under ten times. This chain connects TRBV5-8 to TRBJ1-4, with no clear D. Germline V gene sequence: CDR1 SGHTS, CDR2 YDEGEE. This CDR3 has 13 residues. Between the trimmed V and J ends, which lost 0 bases and 8 bases, there was a span of 8 bases. CDR3 amino acids: CASSLVPEEKLFF. In DNA, the CDR3 is TGTGCCAGCAGCTTGGTCCCGGAGGAAAAACTGTTTTTT.

V gene TRBV12-3 or TRBV12-4 combines with J gene TRBJ2-1; 13 nucleotides agree with TRBD2. The CDR3 is 18 amino acids. V lost 5 bases to trimming and J lost 9 bases; unmatched junction nucleotides: 16. DNA of the CDR3: TGTGCCAGCAGTCCGGACAGGTTTACTAGCGGGAGGGCCATTGAGCAGTTCTTC. Amino acid sequence: CASSPDRFTSGRAIEQFF.

The chain is built from TRBV2 and TRBJ2-5, with a tentative D call TRBD2 (5 bases). The germline V gene has CDR1 SNHLY and CDR2 FYNNEI. This CDR3 contains 15 residues. The V and J ends lost 1 base and 5 bases respectively, with 14 bases between them. The CDR3 DNA reads TGTGCCAGCAGTGAAGGGACTCTTGGAATGGAGACCCAGTACTTC. This translates into CASSEGTLGMETQYF.

In this sample, this clonotype turned up many times. The chain has TRBV4-3 and TRBJ2-3; TRBD1 is a possible D gene (5 bases). The CDR3 is made up of 15 amino acids. V was trimmed by 2 bases and J by 0 bases, leaving 9 bases between them. Germline CDR1 LGHNA, CDR2 YSLEER. CDR3 DNA sequence: TGCGCCAGCAGCCAAAACAGGTTGAGCACAGATACGCAGTATTTT. Translation: CASSQNRLSTDTQYF.

A few counts support this clonotype. The chain links TRBV11-1 to TRBJ2-3; a possible D gene is TRBD1 (7 bases). CDR1 and CDR2 (germline): SGHAT, FQDESV (reference sequence). The V end lost 3 bases, the J end lost 1 base, and 20 bases lay between the germline ends. This CDR3 has 18 residues. CDR3 nucleotide sequence: TGTGCCAGCAGCTTCAATTTGCTGGACAGGAGGGGCACAGATACGCAGTATTTT. It translates to CASSFNLLDRRGTDTQYF.

A few counts support this clonotype. This rearrangement joins TRBV4-2 to TRBJ1-5; D is ambiguous. Per the germline V gene, CDR1 is LGHNA and CDR2 is YNFKEQ. The ends were cut back, 0 bases at V and 4 bases at J, with 13 bases in the middle. The CDR3 has 16 residues. CDR3 sequence (DNA): TGTGCCAGCAGCCAAGATAGAAATAAACAGAATCAGCCCCAGCATTTT. It encodes CASSQDRNKQNQPQHF.

This clonotype was observed a handful of times. This CDR3 is CASRSTGTSGANVLTF. The CDR3 bases are TGCGCCAGCCGTTCGACAGGGACCTCTGGGGCCAACGTCCTGACTTTC. The V and J genes are TRBV5-1 and TRBJ2-6, with 7 bases aligning to TRBD1. V lost 7 bases to trimming and J lost 0 bases; unmatched junction nucleotides: 7. The CDR3 is made up of 16 amino acids. Germline V CDR1 and CDR2: SGHRS, YFSETQ. Full variable domain (rest looked up from reference TRBV5-1 and TRBJ2-6): KAGVTQTPRYLIKTRGQQVTLSCSPISGHRSVSWYQQTPGQGLQFLFEYFSETQRNKGNFPGRFSGRQFSNSRSEMNVSTLELGDSALYLCASRSTGTSGANVLTFGAGSRLTVL.

This clonotype has more than one count but fewer than ten. The chain couples TRBV7-9 to TRBJ2-3, with D hard to call. Germline V gene data show CDR1 as SEHNR and CDR2 as FQNEAQ (reference sequence). The V end lost 7 bases, the J end lost 11 bases, and 10 bases lay between the germline ends. The CDR3 sequence is 10 residues long. Here the CDR3 DNA reads TGTGCCAGCAATCGTGACGGGCAGTATTTT. Translation: CASNRDGQYF.

The CDR3 sequence is CSARGSSGVTEAFF. CDR3 DNA sequence: TGCAGTGCTAGAGGGAGTTCGGGGGTCACTGAAGCTTTCTTT. V usage is TRBV20-1 and J usage is TRBJ1-1; D perhaps matches TRBD1 (5 bases). V dropped 1 base and J dropped 4 bases, with 13 bases sitting between them. There are 14 residues in the CDR3. CDR1 and CDR2 from the germline V gene are DFQATT and SNEGSKA (reference sequence).

This clonotype has more than one count but fewer than ten. The chain is built from TRBV28 and TRBJ2-1; 9 bases fit TRBD1. V trimming: 8 bases; J trimming: 2 bases; junction bases outside the gene matches: 4. Per germline, CDR1 MDHEN and CDR2 SYDVKM. The CDR3 is made up of 14 amino acids. The CDR3 region has the DNA TGTGCCAGCCTTACAGGGGGCCCCTACAATGAGCAGTTCTTC. Translated: CASLTGGPYNEQFF.

The table lists this clonotype with a few counts. The chain links TRBV5-1 to TRBJ2-5; either TRBD1 or TRBD2 may fit D (5 bases each). V lost 0 bases, J lost 3 bases, and 9 bases lay in between. CDR3 size: 14 residues. CDR1 SGHRS and CDR2 YFSETQ come from the germline V gene. CDR3 DNA: TGCGCCAGCAGCTTGGGGGACGTCAAAGAGACCCAGTACTTC. It translates to CASSLGDVKETQYF.

The gene calls are TRBV21-1 and TRBJ1-1. TRBV21-1 is listed as a pseudogene. The CDR3 contains 12 residues. The CDR3 region is CASSKVSNEAFF. DNA of the CDR3: TGTGCCAGCAGCAAAGTTAGCAATGAAGCTTTCTTT.

This clonotype occurred a few times. The CDR3 DNA sequence: TGTGCCAGCAGTGCACAGGGAAGCATTCAGTACTTC. It is translated as CASSAQGSIQYF. V and J are TRBV28 and TRBJ2-4, with D maybe TRBD1 (6 bases). CDR1 is MDHEN, CDR2 SYDVKM, per germline. The CDR3 sequence is 12 residues long. V dropped 5 bases and J dropped 9 bases, with 11 bases sitting between them. The full variable domain, in which reference TRBV28 and TRBJ2-4 provide the parts outside the CDR3, is DVKVTQSSRYLVKRTGEKVFLECVQDMDHENMFWYRQDPGLGLRLIYFSYDVKMKEKGDIPEGYSVSREKKERFSLILESASTNQTSMYLCASSAQGSIQYFGAGTRLSVL.

The rearrangement links TRBV20-1 to TRBJ2-5, with 7 positions matching TRBD2. Germline V lookup: CDR1 DFQATT, CDR2 SNEGSKA (reference sequence). V shed 0 bases, J shed 4 bases, and the junction held 5 bases outside the gene matches. The CDR3 totals 14 residues. The CDR3 DNA reads as TGCAGTGCTAGAGATTCGGGAGGAGGAGAGACCCAGTACTTC. It yields the protein CSARDSGGGETQYF.

The chain uses TRBV3-1 and TRBJ2-1; 9 nucleotides match TRBD2. Trimming took 0 bases from V and 0 from J; bases not matched to a gene: 9. Germline V gene lookup returns CDR1 LGHDT and CDR2 YNNKEL (reference sequence). The CDR3 loop spans 19 amino acids. The CDR3 loop is CASSQDYPSGIRSYNEQFF. Written as DNA, the CDR3 is TGTGCCAGCAGCCAAGATTATCCTAGCGGGATCCGCTCCTACAATGAGCAGTTCTTC.

This clonotype was counted only a few times. The CDR3 sequence is CASSYVGEKLFF. As DNA, the CDR3 is TGTGCCAGCAGTTACGTCGGTGAAAAACTGTTTTTT. V is TRBV6-2 or TRBV6-3 and J is TRBJ1-4; unclear D gene. Germline V gene data show CDR1 as MNHEY and CDR2 as SVGEGT. The CDR3 is 12 residues long. Deletions cut 2 bases from V and 7 bases from J, with 5 bases between.

This clonotype has just a few counts. V and J are TRBV2 and TRBJ2-1; a possible D gene is TRBD1 (6 bases). Trimming stripped 5 bases from V and 4 bases from J, with 18 bases between. The CDR3 totals 16 residues. The germline gives CDR1 SNHLY, CDR2 FYNNEI. CDR3 DNA: TGTGCCAGCAGTCCTTGGGGACAAAAAGCTTACAATGAGCAGTTCTTC. Amino acid sequence: CASSPWGQKAYNEQFF.

The chain recombines TRBV9 with TRBJ2-1; the D call may be TRBD1 or TRBD2 (5 bases each). This CDR3 contains 15 residues. Germline lookup yields CDR1 SGDLS and CDR2 YYNGEE. V gave up 3 bases and J gave up 8 bases, with 18 bases separating them. As DNA, the CDR3 is TGTGCCAGCAGCGGGGGGACGGCGTGGGGCGATGAGCAGTTCTTC. It yields the protein CASSGGTAWGDEQFF.

This clonotype was seen a handful of times. The rearrangement uses TRBV27 and TRBJ2-7; 8 nucleotides agree with TRBD2. The V gene's germline CDR1 is MNHEY and CDR2 SMNVEV (reference sequence). The ends lost 5 bases at V and 0 bases at J; junction bases unmatched: 6. CDR3 size: 15 residues. The CDR3 loop is CASSTRTSGSYEQYF. In DNA form, the CDR3 reads TGTGCCAGCAGTACCCGAACTAGCGGCTCCTACGAGCAGTACTTC.

V usage is TRBV6-2 or TRBV6-3 and J usage is TRBJ2-1, with 7 bases lining up with TRBD1. Germline V gene lookup returns CDR1 MNHEY and CDR2 SVGEGT. The CDR3 has 14 residues. V shed 6 bases and J 5 bases; nucleotides not matched to a gene: 7. DNA for the CDR3: TGTGCCAGCAGGCAGACAGGGTGGGACAATGAGCAGTTCTTC. It codes for CASRQTGWDNEQFF.

There are many counts of this clonotype. This chain connects TRBV20-1 to TRBJ2-1; D is possibly TRBD1 (6 bases). V gave up 2 bases and J gave up 3 bases, with 8 bases separating them. This CDR3 has 13 amino acids. Germline CDR1 is DFQATT and CDR2 is SNEGSKA (reference sequence). Here the CDR3 DNA reads TGCAGTGCTAGAAAGGACAGCTACAATGAGCAGTTCTTC. It yields the protein CSARKDSYNEQFF.

This clonotype was counted between two and nine times. The chain uses TRBV5-1 and TRBJ2-2; D perhaps matches TRBD1 (6 bases). The V end was cut by 3 bases, the J end by 3 bases, with 12 bases between. Germline CDR1 is SGHRS and CDR2 is YFSETQ. The CDR3 is 15 amino acids. CDR3 loop: CASSYRDTYTGELFF. The CDR3 bases are TGCGCCAGCAGCTACCGGGACACCTACACCGGGGAGCTGTTTTTT.

This clonotype was seen a few times. The rearrangement uses TRBV20-1 and TRBJ1-5, with 7 positions matching TRBD1. The CDR3 length is 16 residues. CDR1 is DFQATT and CDR2 is SNEGSKA in the germline V gene (reference sequence). The V segment lost 4 bases and the J segment 5 bases; nucleotides outside the gene matches: 14. The CDR3 loop is CSATRQGSRGDQPQHF. Written as DNA, the CDR3 is TGCAGTGCTACACGACAGGGCTCTCGGGGCGATCAGCCCCAGCATTTT.

The rearrangement links TRBV6-2 or TRBV6-3 to TRBJ2-2; 7 bases are a match to TRBD2. The CDR3 is 16 residues long. Germline V gene lookup returns CDR1 MNHEY and CDR2 SVGEGT. J lost 5 bases, V lost 2 bases, and 8 bases had no gene match. The CDR3: CASSYQLADLTGELFF. In DNA form, the CDR3 reads TGTGCCAGCAGTTACCAGCTAGCGGACCTGACCGGGGAGCTGTTTTTT.

This clonotype was picked up a small number of times. This chain connects TRBV7-2 to TRBJ2-3, with 8 bases lining up with TRBD2. From germline, CDR1 is SGHTA and CDR2 FQGNSA. Unmatched junction bases numbered 4, after V lost 3 bases and J lost 8 bases. The CDR3 has 13 residues. Here the CDR3 DNA reads TGTGCCAGCAGCTTCGAGGGACTAGGTACGCAGTATTTT. Protein sequence: CASSFEGLGTQYF.

The V and J genes are TRBV20-1 and TRBJ2-1, with 8 bases aligning to TRBD2. The CDR3 contains 14 residues. Trimming removed 3 bases from V and 7 bases from J; junction bases left unmatched: 8. Germline assignment: CDR1 DFQATT and CDR2 SNEGSKA (reference sequence). CDR3 coding DNA: TGCAGTGCTAGGCCGGGGGGGGCGGTGAATGAGCAGTTCTTC. It translates to CSARPGGAVNEQFF.

This clonotype has more than one count but fewer than ten. The rearrangement joins TRBV6-5 to TRBJ2-1; 10 nucleotides match TRBD2. This CDR3 comprises 15 residues. Trimming at V came to 2 bases and at J to 6 bases, leaving 4 bases not matched to a gene. CDR1 and CDR2 (germline): MNHEY, SVGAGI. The CDR3 protein is CASSYLASGGNEQFF. In DNA, the CDR3 is TGTGCCAGCAGTTACCTGGCTAGCGGGGGCAATGAGCAGTTCTTC.